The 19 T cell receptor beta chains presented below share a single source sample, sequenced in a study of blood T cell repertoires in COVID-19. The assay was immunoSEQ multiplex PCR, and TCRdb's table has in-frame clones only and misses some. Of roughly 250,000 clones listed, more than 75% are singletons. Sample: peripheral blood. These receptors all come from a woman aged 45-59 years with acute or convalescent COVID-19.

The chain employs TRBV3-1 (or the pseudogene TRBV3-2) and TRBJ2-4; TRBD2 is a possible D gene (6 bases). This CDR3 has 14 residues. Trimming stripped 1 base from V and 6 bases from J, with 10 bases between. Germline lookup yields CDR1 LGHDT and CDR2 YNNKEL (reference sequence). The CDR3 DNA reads TGTGCCAGCAGCCAAGTTGATAGCGGAAACATTCAGTACTTC. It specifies CASSQVDSGNIQYF.

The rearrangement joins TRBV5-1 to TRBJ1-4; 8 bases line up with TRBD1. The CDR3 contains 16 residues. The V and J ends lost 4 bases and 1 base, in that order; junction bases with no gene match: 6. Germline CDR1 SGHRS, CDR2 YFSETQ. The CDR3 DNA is TGCGCCAGCAGCACAGGACAGGGCCGAACTAATGAAAAACTGTTTTTT. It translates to CASSTGQGRTNEKLFF.

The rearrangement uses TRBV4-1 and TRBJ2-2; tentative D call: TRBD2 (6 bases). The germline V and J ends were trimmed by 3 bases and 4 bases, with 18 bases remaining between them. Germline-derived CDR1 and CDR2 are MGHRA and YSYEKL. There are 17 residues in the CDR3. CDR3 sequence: CASSHPRPGVITGELFF. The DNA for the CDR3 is TGCGCCAGCAGCCACCCGCGTCCGGGAGTGATCACCGGGGAGCTGTTTTTT.

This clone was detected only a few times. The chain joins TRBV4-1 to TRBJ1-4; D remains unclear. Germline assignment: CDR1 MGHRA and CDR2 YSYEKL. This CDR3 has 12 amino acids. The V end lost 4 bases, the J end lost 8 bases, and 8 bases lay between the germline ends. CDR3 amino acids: CASSLRGEKLFF. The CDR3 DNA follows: TGCGCCAGCAGCCTTCGAGGCGAAAAACTGTTTTTT.

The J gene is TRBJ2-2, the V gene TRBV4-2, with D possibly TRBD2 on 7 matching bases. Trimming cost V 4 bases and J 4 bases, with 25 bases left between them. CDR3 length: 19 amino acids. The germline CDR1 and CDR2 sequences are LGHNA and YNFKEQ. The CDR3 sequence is CASSPGGGGGFSVTGELFF. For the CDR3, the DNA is TGTGCCAGCAGCCCCGGTGGGGGGGGCGGTTTCTCGGTCACCGGGGAGCTGTTTTTT.

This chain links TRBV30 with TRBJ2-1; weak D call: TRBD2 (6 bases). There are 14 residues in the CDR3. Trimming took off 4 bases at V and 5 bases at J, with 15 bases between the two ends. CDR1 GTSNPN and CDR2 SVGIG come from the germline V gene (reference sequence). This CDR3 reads CAWNRERGHNEQFF. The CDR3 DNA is TGTGCCTGGAATCGGGAGAGGGGCCACAATGAGCAGTTCTTC.

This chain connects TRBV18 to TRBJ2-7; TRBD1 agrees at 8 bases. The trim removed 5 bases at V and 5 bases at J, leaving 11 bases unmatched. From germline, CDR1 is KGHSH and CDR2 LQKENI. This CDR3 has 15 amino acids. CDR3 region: CASSSQTGAVDEQYF. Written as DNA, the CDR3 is TGTGCCAGCTCATCTCAGACAGGGGCGGTGGACGAGCAGTACTTC. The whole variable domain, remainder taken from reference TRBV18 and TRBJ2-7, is NAGVMQNPRHLVRRRGQEARLRCSPMKGHSHVYWYRQLPEEGLKFMVYLQKENIIDESGMPKERFSAEFPKEGPSILRIQQVVRGDSAAYFCASSSQTGAVDEQYFGPGTRLTVT.

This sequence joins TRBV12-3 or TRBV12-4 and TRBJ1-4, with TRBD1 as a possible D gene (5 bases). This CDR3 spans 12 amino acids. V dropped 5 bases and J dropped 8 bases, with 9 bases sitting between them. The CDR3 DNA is TGTGCCAGCAGTCCGACAGAGGAAAAACTGTTTTTT. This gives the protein CASSPTEEKLFF.

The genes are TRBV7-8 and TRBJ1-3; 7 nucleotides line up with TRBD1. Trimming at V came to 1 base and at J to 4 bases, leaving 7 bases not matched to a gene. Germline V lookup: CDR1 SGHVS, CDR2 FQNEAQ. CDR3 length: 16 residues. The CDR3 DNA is TGTGCCAGCAGCTTAGTAGGGGGCCAGGTCGGAAACACCATATATTTT. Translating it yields CASSLVGGQVGNTIYF.

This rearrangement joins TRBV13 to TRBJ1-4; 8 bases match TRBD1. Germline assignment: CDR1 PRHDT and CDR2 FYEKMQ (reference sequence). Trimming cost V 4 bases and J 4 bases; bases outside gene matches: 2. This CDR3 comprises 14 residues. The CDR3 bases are TGTGCCAGCAGCTCGGGACAGGATAATGAAAAACTGTTTTTT. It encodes CASSSGQDNEKLFF.

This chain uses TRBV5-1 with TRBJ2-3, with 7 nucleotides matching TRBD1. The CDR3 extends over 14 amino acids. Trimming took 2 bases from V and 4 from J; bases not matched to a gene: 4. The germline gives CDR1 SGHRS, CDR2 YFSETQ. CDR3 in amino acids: CASSFQGDPDTQYF. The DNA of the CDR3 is TGCGCCAGCAGCTTCCAGGGGGACCCAGATACGCAGTATTTT.

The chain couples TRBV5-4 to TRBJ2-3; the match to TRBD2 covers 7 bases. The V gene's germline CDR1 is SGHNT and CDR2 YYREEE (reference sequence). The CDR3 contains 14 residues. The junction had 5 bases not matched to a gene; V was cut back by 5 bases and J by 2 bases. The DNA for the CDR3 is TGTGCCAGCAGAGGAACTAGCGCCACAGATACGCAGTATTTT. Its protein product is CASRGTSATDTQYF.

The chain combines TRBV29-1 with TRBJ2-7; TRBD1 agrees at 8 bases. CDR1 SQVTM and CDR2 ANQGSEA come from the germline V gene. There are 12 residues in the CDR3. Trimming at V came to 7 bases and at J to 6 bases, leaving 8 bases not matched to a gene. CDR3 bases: TGCAGCGCGGAGGGGACAGGCAGCGAGCAGTACTTC. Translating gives CSAEGTGSEQYF.

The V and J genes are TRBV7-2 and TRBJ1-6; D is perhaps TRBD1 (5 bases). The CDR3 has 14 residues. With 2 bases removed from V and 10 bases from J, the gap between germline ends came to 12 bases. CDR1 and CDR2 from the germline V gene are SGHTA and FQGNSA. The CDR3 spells CASSLRQNRSPLHF. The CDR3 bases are TGTGCCAGCAGCTTAAGACAGAATCGGTCACCCCTCCACTTT.

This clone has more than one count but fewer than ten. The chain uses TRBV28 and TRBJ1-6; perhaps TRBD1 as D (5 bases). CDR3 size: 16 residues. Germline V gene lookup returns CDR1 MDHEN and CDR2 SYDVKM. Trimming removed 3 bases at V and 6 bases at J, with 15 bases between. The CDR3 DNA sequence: TGTGCCAGCAGTTTGGGGGGGGAAATGTTTAATTCACCCCTCCACTTT. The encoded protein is CASSLGGEMFNSPLHF. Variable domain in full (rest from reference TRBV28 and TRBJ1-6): DVKVTQSSRYLVKRTGEKVFLECVQDMDHENMFWYRQDPGLGLRLIYFSYDVKMKEKGDIPEGYSVSREKKERFSLILESASTNQTSMYLCASSLGGEMFNSPLHFGNGTRLTVT.

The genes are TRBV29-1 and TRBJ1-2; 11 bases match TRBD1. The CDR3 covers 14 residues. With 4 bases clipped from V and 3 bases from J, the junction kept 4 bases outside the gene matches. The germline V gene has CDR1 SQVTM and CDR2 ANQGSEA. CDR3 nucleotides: TGCAGCGTTGCCCGGACAGGGGGCGACTATGGCTACACCTTC. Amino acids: CSVARTGGDYGYTF.

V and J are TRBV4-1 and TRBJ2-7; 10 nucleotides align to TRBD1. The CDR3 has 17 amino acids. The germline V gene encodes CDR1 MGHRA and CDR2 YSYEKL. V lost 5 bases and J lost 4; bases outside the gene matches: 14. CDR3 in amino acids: CASSYRQGASRRYEQYF. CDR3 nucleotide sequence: TGCGCCAGCAGCTACCGACAGGGGGCGTCGCGGAGGTACGAGCAGTACTTC.

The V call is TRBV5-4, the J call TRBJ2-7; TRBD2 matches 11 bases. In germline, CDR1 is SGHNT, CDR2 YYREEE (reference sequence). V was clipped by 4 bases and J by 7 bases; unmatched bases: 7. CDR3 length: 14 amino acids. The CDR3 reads CASSAGLADYEQYF. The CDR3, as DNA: TGTGCCAGCAGCGCGGGACTAGCGGATTATGAGCAGTACTTC.

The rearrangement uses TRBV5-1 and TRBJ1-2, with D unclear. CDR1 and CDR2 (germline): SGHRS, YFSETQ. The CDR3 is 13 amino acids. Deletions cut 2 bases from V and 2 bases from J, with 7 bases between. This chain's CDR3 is CASSFGGNYGYTF. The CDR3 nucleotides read TGCGCCAGCAGCTTTGGCGGGAACTATGGCTACACCTTC.